Listed here are 6 T cell receptor beta chains from one sample, sequenced in a study of CD8 T cells in Susac syndrome. RNA, at 0.5 to 1 ug, was reverse transcribed with random hexamers. Via MiXCR, TCRdb re-called the immunoSEQ multiplex PCR reads, giving one row per CDR3 protein. The sample records some 150,000 distinct CDR3 sequences, roughly 95% being singletons. Specimen: CD8+ T cells from PBMCs. These receptor sequences come from a human donor with multiple sclerosis.

This clonotype was detected only once. The rearrangement links TRBV5-6 to TRBJ1-6; no firm D call. The V end was cut by 5 bases, the J end by 6 bases, with 12 bases between. Germline V gene lookup returns CDR1 SGHDT and CDR2 YYEEEE. The length of the CDR3 is 14 residues. The chain's CDR3 is CASSPDGPNSPLHF. CDR3 nucleotides: TGTGCCAGCAGTCCCGATGGGCCTAATTCACCCCTCCACTTT.

The rearrangement links TRBV27 to TRBJ2-3; the D gene is possibly TRBD1 (5 bases). The CDR3 contains 15 residues. Trimming left V 0 bases short and J 0 bases short, with 7 bases between. The germline gives CDR1 MNHEY, CDR2 SMNVEV (reference sequence). The CDR3 is CASSLSPGSTDTQYF. The DNA of the CDR3 is TGTGCCAGCAGTTTATCCCCAGGGAGCACAGATACGCAGTATTTT.

The CDR3 DNA is TGCAGCGTTGAAGGGAGCTCTGGAAACACCATATATTTT. This gives the protein CSVEGSSGNTIYF. J is TRBJ1-3 and V is TRBV29-1; the D is unclear. Germline lookup yields CDR1 SQVTM and CDR2 ANQGSEA. CDR3 size: 13 residues. V lost 1 base and J lost 0, with 4 bases in between.

DNA for the CDR3: TGTGCCAGCAGTCAACAGGGAAACATTCAGTACTTC. Its translation is CASSQQGNIQYF. The V call is TRBV2, the J call TRBJ2-4; TRBD1 might be the D (6 bases). This CDR3 has 12 amino acids. The germline CDR1 and CDR2 sequences are SNHLY and FYNNEI. V shed 5 bases and J shed 6 bases, with 8 bases lying between them. The full variable domain, with the rest looked up from reference TRBV2 and TRBJ2-4, is EPEVTQTPSHQVTQMGQEVILRCVPISNHLYFYWYRQILGQKVEFLVSFYNNEISEKSEIFDDQFSVERPDGSNFTLKIRSTKLEDSAMYFCASSQQGNIQYFGAGTRLSVL.

The gene calls are TRBV27 and TRBJ1-2; 7 bases are shared with TRBD1. Germline CDR1 is MNHEY and CDR2 is SMNVEV (reference sequence). After removal of 5 bases from V and 2 bases from J, the junction contained 5 bases not matched to a gene. This CDR3 has 14 residues. The CDR3: CASSATGRNYGYTF. The CDR3 DNA reads TGTGCCAGCAGTGCGACAGGGAGGAACTATGGCTACACCTTC.

J is TRBJ2-7 and V is TRBV20-1; D might be TRBD1 (7 bases). Trimming removed 2 bases at V and 3 bases at J, with 11 bases between. From germline, CDR1 is DFQATT and CDR2 SNEGSKA (reference sequence). The CDR3 runs to 13 residues. CDR3 DNA sequence: TGCAGTGCTAGAACAGGGGACTTCTACGAGCAGTACTTC. It encodes CSARTGDFYEQYF.